Each of the 20 T cell receptor beta chains below was sequenced from the same sample in a study of graft-versus-host responses after intestinal transplantation. No antigen is known for these receptors. TCRdb's copy holds only in-frame clones and misses some; the assay was immunoSEQ multiplex PCR. The sample consists of about 88,000 clones, approximately 94% of them appearing once. The sequences come from unstimulated CD4+ T cells sorted from spleen or lymph node cells, collected before transplant. The source is a human donor who was the organ donor for an intestinal transplant.

V usage is TRBV25-1 and J usage is TRBJ2-7; TRBD2 might be the D (6 bases). V lost 3 bases and J 2 bases, leaving 14 bases between the germline ends. The CDR3 loop spans 15 amino acids. Germline CDR1 is MGHDK and CDR2 is SYGVNS. CDR3 sequence reads: CASSEPAGGPYEQYF. As DNA, the CDR3 is TGTGCCAGCAGTGAGCCAGCGGGCGGACCCTACGAGCAGTACTTC.

This clone was detected a few times. The CDR3: CASSLAGTGPQYF. The CDR3 DNA follows: TGTGCCAGCAGCTTAGCCGGGACAGGGCCGCAGTATTTT. The chain is built from TRBV7-2 and TRBJ2-3, with 9 bases that match TRBD1. CDR1 is SGHTA and CDR2 is FQGNSA in the germline V gene. This CDR3 has 13 residues. V was clipped by 0 bases and J by 10 bases; unmatched bases: 2.

This chain uses TRBV5-1 with TRBJ2-7; D perhaps matches TRBD1 (6 bases). Trimming pared 1 base from V and 3 bases from J, leaving 14 bases between. Germline loops: CDR1 SGHRS, CDR2 YFSETQ. CDR3 length: 15 amino acids. CDR3 sequence: CASSLWGQGLYEQYF. As DNA, the CDR3 is TGCGCCAGCAGCTTGTGGGGTCAGGGGCTCTACGAGCAGTACTTC.

The chain is built from TRBV13 and TRBJ2-1, with a weak D call TRBD2 (5 bases). The germline gives CDR1 PRHDT, CDR2 FYEKMQ (reference sequence). The CDR3 sequence is 16 residues long. V was shortened by 0 bases and J by 0 bases, with 9 bases between the two germline ends. The CDR3 coding sequence is TGTGCCAGCAGCTTAGGCGGGATAAGCTCCTACAATGAGCAGTTCTTC. It specifies CASSLGGISSYNEQFF.

V and J are TRBV20-1 and TRBJ2-5; D is unclear. Germline V gene data show CDR1 as DFQATT and CDR2 as SNEGSKA (reference sequence). The CDR3 loop spans 11 amino acids. V gave up 0 bases and J gave up 2 bases, with 1 base separating them. CDR3 region: CSARDQETQYF. CDR3 nucleotide sequence: TGCAGTGCTAGAGATCAAGAGACCCAGTACTTC.

This CDR3 is CASSFDRGSSGNTIYF. The CDR3 bases are TGTGCCAGCAGCTTCGACAGGGGAAGCTCTGGAAACACCATATATTTT. This chain connects TRBV5-6 to TRBJ1-3; 8 nucleotides align to TRBD1. V was pared by 2 bases and J by 0 bases, with 4 bases of the junction left unmatched. The germline gives CDR1 SGHDT, CDR2 YYEEEE. The CDR3 extends over 16 amino acids.

The V and J genes are TRBV2 and TRBJ1-6; TRBD1 matches at 8 bases. V trimming: 4 bases; J trimming: 9 bases; junction bases outside the gene matches: 8. There are 15 residues in the CDR3. Germline V gene lookup returns CDR1 SNHLY and CDR2 FYNNEI. CDR3 sequence (DNA): TGTGCCAGCAGTGGGGCAGGGGGCGGGAGTTCACCCCTCCACTTT. This codes for CASSGAGGGSSPLHF. Based on the CDR3 plus reference TRBV2 and TRBJ1-6, the full variable domain is EPEVTQTPSHQVTQMGQEVILRCVPISNHLYFYWYRQILGQKVEFLVSFYNNEISEKSEIFDDQFSVERPDGSNFTLKIRSTKLEDSAMYFCASSGAGGGSSPLHFGNGTRLTVT.

CDR3 nucleotide sequence: TGTGCCAGCAGTTACAATAACTATGGCTACACCTTC. Translating it yields CASSYNNYGYTF. This sequence joins TRBV6-5 and TRBJ1-2; D is unresolved. CDR3 length: 12 amino acids. Per the germline V gene, CDR1 is MNHEY and CDR2 is SVGAGI. Trimming pared 2 bases from V and 1 base from J, leaving 2 bases between.

The chain links TRBV28 to TRBJ1-1; 11 nucleotides match TRBD1. V shed 5 bases, J shed 6 bases, and the junction held 8 bases outside the gene matches. CDR3 length equals 15 residues. CDR1 is MDHEN and CDR2 is SYDVKM in the germline V gene. CDR3 residues: CASSPGDRGSPEAFF. CDR3 DNA sequence: TGTGCCAGCAGTCCTGGGGACAGGGGGTCTCCTGAAGCTTTCTTT.

The chain links TRBV29-1 to TRBJ2-3; 9 bases line up with TRBD1. The trim removed 5 bases at V and 2 bases at J, leaving 5 bases unmatched. Germline V gene sequence: CDR1 SQVTM, CDR2 ANQGSEA. This CDR3 contains 14 residues. The CDR3 spells CSVWTGAYTDTQYF. For the CDR3, the DNA is TGCAGCGTTTGGACAGGGGCTTACACAGATACGCAGTATTTT.

V and J are TRBV5-1 and TRBJ1-1; tentatively, D is TRBD1 (6 bases). V was clipped by 0 bases and J by 4 bases, with 16 bases between them. There are 16 residues in the CDR3. Germline CDR1 SGHRS, CDR2 YFSETQ. CDR3 coding DNA: TGCGCCAGCAGCTTGGTGACGGGGGGCGGGAGCACTGAAGCTTTCTTT. Translation gives CASSLVTGGGSTEAFF.

V usage is TRBV9 and J usage is TRBJ2-1, with no clear D. V gave up 0 bases and J gave up 9 bases, with 4 bases separating them. This CDR3 region has 11 residues. CDR1 is SGDLS, CDR2 YYNGEE, per germline. The CDR3 DNA follows: TGTGCCAGCAGCGTAGGCAGTGAGCAGTTCTTC. Amino acids: CASSVGSEQFF.

This chain connects TRBV6-1 to TRBJ1-1; 9 bases align to TRBD1. The CDR3 loop spans 16 amino acids. CDR1 is MNHNS and CDR2 is SASEGT in the germline V gene. The ends lost 3 bases at V and 1 base at J; junction bases unmatched: 6. CDR3 DNA: TGTGCCAGCAGTGAGCTTAGACAGGGGGAGAACACTGAAGCTTTCTTT. It translates to CASSELRQGENTEAFF.

This sequence joins TRBV6-6 and TRBJ2-5; D gene uncertain. There are 13 residues in the CDR3. Germline CDR1 and CDR2: MNHNY and SVGAGI (reference sequence). Between the trimmed V and J ends, which lost 0 bases and 3 bases, there was a span of 5 bases. CDR3 in amino acids: CASSYSSEETQYF. Here the CDR3 DNA reads TGTGCCAGCAGTTACTCGAGTGAAGAGACCCAGTACTTC.

The rearrangement links TRBV6-5 to TRBJ1-4; a weak D match, TRBD1 (5 bases). The CDR3 loop spans 14 amino acids. V was clipped by 5 bases and J by 7 bases, with 14 bases between them. Germline CDR1 and CDR2: MNHEY and SVGAGI. The CDR3 DNA reads TGTGCCAGCAGTGAGCGGGACCTCGGTGAAAAACTGTTTTTT. Translation gives CASSERDLGEKLFF.

Concerning this clone: Other nucleotide sequences from this sample produce the same CDR3. The J gene is TRBJ2-7, the V gene TRBV6-6; D is unclear. Germline CDR1 reads MNHNY; CDR2 reads SVGAGI (reference sequence). The CDR3 totals 14 residues. With 6 bases removed from V and 4 bases from J, the gap between germline ends came to 16 bases. The CDR3 region is CASRGQNWEYEQYF. DNA for the CDR3: TGTGCCAGCAGGGGTCAAAACTGGGAATACGAGCAGTACTTC.

The rearrangement joins TRBV19 to TRBJ1-2; D gene ambiguous. Per the germline V gene, CDR1 is LNHDA and CDR2 is SQIVND (reference sequence). The CDR3 extends over 13 amino acids. V was pared by 3 bases and J by 3 bases, with 8 bases between. The CDR3 loop reads CASSIIGDYGYTF. The CDR3 nucleotides read TGTGCCAGTAGTATCATCGGGGACTATGGCTACACCTTC.

This clone showed up just once. The chain links TRBV4-3 to TRBJ2-7, with D unresolved. CDR3 length equals 12 residues. Per the germline V gene, CDR1 is LGHNA and CDR2 is YSLEER. Trimming left V 0 bases short and J 4 bases short, with 4 bases between. The CDR3 region is CASSQEGYEQYF. Here the CDR3 DNA reads TGCGCCAGCAGCCAAGAGGGGTACGAGCAGTACTTC.

V gene TRBV27 combines with J gene TRBJ1-6, with a possible D match to TRBD1 (6 bases). Germline V gene data show CDR1 as MNHEY and CDR2 as SMNVEV (reference sequence). The CDR3 runs 17 residues. V was trimmed by 2 bases and J by 0 bases, leaving 11 bases between them. CDR3 sequence: CASSLIGGRSYNSPLHF. CDR3 in DNA: TGTGCCAGCAGTTTAATCGGGGGCCGCTCCTATAATTCACCCCTCCACTTT.

J is TRBJ2-1 and V is TRBV15; 8 bases match TRBD1. Trimming took 1 base from V and 1 from J; bases not matched to a gene: 3. The CDR3 is 16 residues long. CDR1 is LNHNV, CDR2 YYDKDF, per germline (reference sequence). CDR3 region: CATSRGQGASYNEQFF. The CDR3 DNA sequence: TGTGCCACCAGCAGAGGGCAGGGGGCGTCCTACAATGAGCAGTTCTTC.